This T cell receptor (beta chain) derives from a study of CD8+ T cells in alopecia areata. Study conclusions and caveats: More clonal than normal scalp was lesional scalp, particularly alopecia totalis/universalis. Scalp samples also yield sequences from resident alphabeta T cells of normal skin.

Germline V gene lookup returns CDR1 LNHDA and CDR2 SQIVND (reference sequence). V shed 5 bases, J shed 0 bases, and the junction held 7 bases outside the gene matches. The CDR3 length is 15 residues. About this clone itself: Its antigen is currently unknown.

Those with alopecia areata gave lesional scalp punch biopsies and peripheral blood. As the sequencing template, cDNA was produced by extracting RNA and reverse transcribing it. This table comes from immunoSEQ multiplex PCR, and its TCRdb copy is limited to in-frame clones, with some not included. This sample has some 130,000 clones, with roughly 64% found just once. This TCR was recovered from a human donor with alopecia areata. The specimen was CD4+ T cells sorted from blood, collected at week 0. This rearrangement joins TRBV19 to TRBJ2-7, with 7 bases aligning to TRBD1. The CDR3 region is CASSASRDSSYEQYF. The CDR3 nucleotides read TGTGCCAGTAGTGCATCCCGGGACAGCTCCTACGAGCAGTACTTC. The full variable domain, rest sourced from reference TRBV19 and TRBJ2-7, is DGGITQSPKYLFRKEGQNVTLSCEQNLNHDAMYWYRQDPGQGLRLIYYSQIVNDFQKGDIAEGYSVSREKKESFPLTVTSAQKNPTAFYLCASSASRDSSYEQYFGPGTRLTVT.